This is a list of T cell receptor beta chains from one sample in a study of cytomegalovirus exposure and HLA in healthy donors. Assay used: immunoSEQ multiplex PCR; TCRdb lists only in-frame clones, some missing. The repertoire holds 180,000 or so clones, with about two thirds as singletons. The sequenced sample consisted of PBMCs. The receptors come from a human donor in good health. Both conserved end residues are part of each CDR3. Fields, in order: clone size, D gene, J gene, V gene, CDR3 length, CDR3 protein, CDR3 DNA. The D gene is left open where the match is weak. Some rows have no size entry. The others give once, few or many, or a class for an expanded clone.

once | . | TRBJ2-3 | TRBV9 | 16 | CASSSGAGTHAVTQYF | TGTGCCAGCAGCTCCGGGGCCGGGACACATGCCGTGACGCAGTATTTT
once | TRBD1 | TRBJ1-3 | TRBV18 | 16 | CASSNSRQGSGNTIYF | TGTGCCAGCTCAAACTCTCGACAGGGATCAGGAAACACCATATATTTT
few | . | TRBJ2-7 | TRBV5-6 | 16 | CASSLVSAVLLSEQYF | TGTGCCAGCAGCTTGGTTAGTGCGGTTTTGCTGAGCGAGCAGTACTTC
. | TRBD2 | TRBJ2-5 | TRBV9 | 15 | CASSVDGGVGETQYF | TGTGCCAGCAGCGTAGATGGGGGGGTAGGGGAGACCCAGTACTTC
. | TRBD1 | TRBJ1-2 | TRBV7-6 | 16 | CASSLGRTGGAYGYTF | TGTGCCAGCAGCTTAGGCAGGACAGGGGGCGCCTATGGCTACACCTTC
few | TRBD1 | TRBJ2-7 | TRBV12-5 | 14 | CASGVTGGSYEQYF | TGTGCTAGTGGCGTGACAGGGGGCTCCTACGAGCAGTACTTC
. | . | TRBJ2-5 | TRBV7-3 | 15 | CASSPGTGGGETQYF | TGTGCCAGCAGCCCGGGGACCGGAGGAGGGGAGACCCAGTACTTC
. | . | TRBJ1-4 | TRBV28 | 14 | CASGAQGPNEKLFF | TGTGCCAGCGGCGCCCAGGGGCCAAATGAAAAACTGTTTTTT
. | TRBD2 | TRBJ2-1 | TRBV2 | 18 | CASSEGAVIAGGYNEQFF | TGTGCCAGCAGTGAAGGGGCGGTGATAGCGGGGGGCTACAATGAGCAGTTCTTC
. | . | TRBJ1-3 | TRBV7-2 | 15 | CASSLYQGTGNTIYF | TGTGCCAGCAGCTTATACCAGGGAACGGGAAACACCATATATTTT
. | . | TRBJ2-3 | TRBV30 | 14 | CAWSRETSTDTQYF | TGTGCCTGGAGCCGAGAGACTAGCACAGATACGCAGTATTTT
. | . | TRBJ1-1 | TRBV25-1 | 14 | CASSDSGVATEAFF | TGTGCCAGCAGTGATTCAGGTGTGGCCACTGAAGCTTTCTTT
. | TRBD1 | TRBJ1-2 | TRBV2 | 16 | CASSEAKGAFYYGYTF | TGTGCCAGCAGTGAAGCCAAGGGGGCCTTCTACTATGGCTACACCTTC
. | . | TRBJ2-7 | TRBV10-1 | 13 | CASPLPQGHEQYF | TGCGCCAGCCCCCTCCCACAGGGCCACGAGCAGTACTTC
. | . | TRBJ2-7 | TRBV5-8 | 14 | CASSPPGGGYEQYF | TGTGCCAGCAGCCCGCCGGGGGGCGGGTACGAGCAGTACTTC
. | TRBD1 | TRBJ1-4 | TRBV5-6 | 15 | CASSPRTGDNEKLFF | TGTGCCAGCAGCCCCCGGACAGGGGATAATGAAAAACTGTTTTTT
. | TRBD2 | TRBJ2-6 | TRBV13 | 17 | CASRNRLAGVGANVLTF | TGTGCCAGCAGGAACAGACTAGCGGGGGTTGGGGCCAACGTCCTGACTTTC
. | . | TRBJ2-7 | TRBV5-6 | 12 | CASSLQVYEQYF | TGTGCCAGCAGCTTGCAGGTCTACGAGCAGTACTTC
. | . | TRBJ1-2 | TRBV5-8 | 13 | CASTFGGAYGYTF | TGTGCCAGCACCTTCGGGGGGGCCTATGGCTACACCTTC
. | . | TRBJ2-2 | TRBV7-3 | 13 | CASSSTNTGELFF | TGTGCCAGCAGCTCAACGAACACCGGGGAGCTGTTTTTT
. | TRBD2 | TRBJ2-3 | TRBV7-9 | 14 | CASSLGGDTDTQYF | TGTGCCAGCAGCCTTGGGGGGGACACAGATACGCAGTATTTT
. | TRBD2 | TRBJ2-3 | TRBV7-3 | 14 | CASSYSGAADTQYF | TGTGCCAGCAGCTATAGCGGGGCCGCAGATACGCAGTATTTT
. | . | TRBJ2-7 | TRBV25-1 | 14 | CASSNRVLSYEQYF | TGTGCCAGCAGTAACAGGGTCCTCTCCTACGAGCAGTACTTC
few | TRBD1 | TRBJ1-4 | TRBV5-6 | 14 | CASLGTGKGEKLFF | TGTGCCAGTCTTGGGACAGGGAAGGGTGAAAAACTGTTTTTT
. | . | TRBJ1-4 | TRBV19 | 15 | CASSRVQGLNEKLFF | TGTGCCAGTAGCAGGGTACAGGGTTTAAATGAAAAACTGTTTTTT
. | . | TRBJ2-5 | TRBV5-6 | 15 | CASSHWTLNGETQYF | TGTGCCAGCAGCCACTGGACATTAAATGGGGAGACCCAGTACTTC
. | . | TRBJ2-5 | TRBV7-7 | 15 | CASSLTPGQSEAQYF | TGTGCTAGCAGCTTAACCCCGGGACAAAGCGAAGCCCAGTACTTC
. | . | TRBJ2-7 | TRBV11-3 | 15 | CASSLAGGSPGEQYF | TGTGCCAGCAGCTTAGCAGGTGGCAGCCCAGGCGAGCAGTACTTC
. | TRBD1 | TRBJ1-2 | TRBV10-3 | 17 | CAINQGGTGGADYGYTF | TGTGCCATCAACCAGGGCGGGACAGGGGGCGCGGACTATGGCTACACCTTC
once | . | TRBJ2-2 | TRBV7-7 | 14 | CASSLQGNTGELFF | TGTGCTAGCAGCTTACAGGGGAACACCGGGGAGCTGTTTTTT
. | . | TRBJ2-7 | TRBV14 | 12 | CASSPYFGQQYF | TGTGCCAGCAGCCCTTATTTTGGGCAGCAGTACTTC
. | . | TRBJ2-1 | TRBV7-2 | 14 | CASSYKAGGGEQFF | TGTGCCAGCAGCTACAAGGCTGGGGGCGGTGAGCAGTTCTTC
. | . | TRBJ1-1 | TRBV7-9 | 14 | CASITVPPNTEAFF | TGTGCCAGCATCACAGTTCCCCCGAACACTGAAGCTTTCTTT
. | TRBD1 | TRBJ1-1 | TRBV30 | 13 | CAWRGPGGGEAFF | TGTGCCTGGCGGGGACCAGGGGGTGGCGAAGCTTTCTTT
. | TRBD1 | TRBJ1-2 | TRBV6-5 | 12 | CASSRTGAGYTF | TGTGCCAGCAGTAGGACAGGGGCAGGCTACACCTTC
few | . | TRBJ1-2 | TRBV7-9 | 16 | CASSLKLDRSTYGYTF | TGTGCCAGCAGCCTAAAACTCGACAGGAGCACCTATGGCTACACCTTC
. | . | TRBJ2-2 | TRBV7-9 | 14 | CASSFGQNTGELFF | TGTGCCAGCAGCTTCGGACAGAACACCGGGGAGCTGTTTTTT
. | TRBD1 | TRBJ2-7 | TRBV19 | 14 | CASSKQGSSYEQYF | TGTGCCAGTAGTAAACAGGGGAGCTCCTACGAGCAGTACTTC
few | TRBD2 | TRBJ2-5 | TRBV5-1 | 16 | CASSLVGTGREETQYF | TGCGCCAGCAGCTTGGTAGGGACCGGGAGGGAAGAGACCCAGTACTTC
. | TRBD2 | TRBJ2-3 | TRBV5-1 | 18 | CASSSRLAGGQGTDTQYF | TGCGCCAGCAGCTCGCGACTAGCGGGGGGGCAGGGTACAGATACGCAGTATTTT
. | . | TRBJ2-3 | TRBV5-1 | 15 | CASSITGPDTDTQYF | TGCGCCAGCAGCATAACAGGGCCAGACACAGATACGCAGTATTTT
few | . | TRBJ2-1 | TRBV11-1 | 15 | CASSLPGVAYNEQFF | TGTGCCAGCAGCTTACCCGGGGTTGCCTACAATGAGCAGTTCTTC
. | TRBD1 | TRBJ1-6 | TRBV6-5 | 13 | CASSWGQGSPLHF | TGTGCCAGCAGTTGGGGACAGGGGTCACCCCTCCACTTT
. | . | TRBJ2-1 | TRBV6-5 | 14 | CASSPGISYNEQFF | TGTGCCAGCAGCCCGGGAATCTCCTACAATGAGCAGTTCTTC
. | . | TRBJ2-3 | TRBV11-2 | 14 | CASSPLRGSDTQYF | TGTGCCAGCAGCCCACTCCGGGGATCAGATACGCAGTATTTT
. | TRBD1 | TRBJ1-6 | TRBV19 | 15 | CASSGRQGQNSPLHF | TGTGCCAGTAGTGGGCGACAGGGACAAAATTCACCCCTCCACTTT
. | TRBD1 | TRBJ2-7 | TRBV29-1 | 13 | CSVLTGARYEQYF | TGCAGCGTTCTGACAGGGGCCCGCTACGAGCAGTACTTC
. | TRBD1 | TRBJ1-2 | TRBV6-4 | 15 | CASSERSGGNYGYTF | TGTGCCAGCAGTGAACGGTCAGGGGGGAACTATGGCTACACCTTC
. | . | TRBJ2-3 | TRBV19 | 16 | CASKGGGGIGTDTQYF | TGTGCCAGTAAAGGCGGGGGCGGGATTGGGACAGATACGCAGTATTTT
. | TRBD1 | TRBJ1-5 | TRBV30 | 16 | CAWSGTTGGSDQPQHF | TGTGCCTGGAGTGGGACGACAGGGGGCTCGGATCAGCCCCAGCATTTT